The following is a T cell receptor beta chain sequence with its context. The sample is drawn from a study of blood T cell repertoires in COVID-19. Study background: Acute and convalescent COVID-19 samples came from the United States, Italy and Spain. Nucleic acid was either cDNA or gDNA, and it came from T cells, B-cell-depleted T cells, or PBMCs.

Source study methods: Amplification from reference gene primers served as the basis for estimated nucleated cell counts. Sequencing was performed with immunoSEQ multiplex PCR; in TCRdb, only in-frame clones are kept and a portion is missing. V and J calls and clone size are copied from that table; D and trimming were computed from the DNA. The sample comprises around 300,000 clones, about 90% of which are singletons, and roughly 1.9% rests with the top ten. The TCR was taken from a woman in her twenties or thirties who had recovered from COVID-19. The sample consisted of peripheral blood.

The CDR3 spells CASRTGEGGYTF. As DNA, the CDR3 is TGTGCCAGTAGGACAGGGGAGGGTGGCTACACCTTC. The chain is built from TRBV19 and TRBJ1-2, with TRBD1 identical over 8 bases. Trimming removed 6 bases from V and 7 bases from J; junction bases left unmatched: 4. Germline V lookup: CDR1 LNHDA, CDR2 SQIVND (reference sequence). CDR3 length: 12 amino acids.